Here is one TCR beta chain with its context. These data belong to a study of sequential checkpoint blockade in melanoma. The wider study: Randomization was 1:1 between first-line nivolumab→ipilimumab and ipilimumab→nivolumab. After both sequences, patients received maintenance nivolumab.

Assay used: immunoSEQ multiplex PCR; TCRdb lists only in-frame clones, some missing. Altogether 13,000 or so clones are present, around half being singletons, with the ten largest covering about a sixth. The V end was cut by 2 bases, the J end by 5 bases, with 12 bases between. The germline CDR1 and CDR2 sequences are MNHNY and SVGAGI (reference sequence). This CDR3 is built from 14 residues. Treatment reported: randomized to nivolumab then ipilimumab (arm A) or the reverse (arm B). No patient had prior DNA-damaging chemotherapy. From thawed PBMCs, live CD3+CD8+ cells negative for CD19 and CD56 were sorted.

The specimen was CD8+ T cells sorted from blood (inferred from file names), collected from a patient given nivolumab and ipilimumab in sequence. This receptor was identified in a human donor with melanoma. The chain carries TRBV6-6 and TRBJ1-1, with a weak D call TRBD1 (6 bases). CDR3 DNA sequence: TGTGCCAGCAGTTACGTTACAGGGCGAACTGAAGCTTTCTTT. This sequence encodes CASSYVTGRTEAFF.